The TCR beta chain described here comes from a study of control samples from healthy donors and cancer patients. Profiling relied on immunoSEQ multiplex PCR, and the TCRdb table lists in-frame clones only, not all of them. The sample carries about 110,000 clones, approximately 90% recorded once. CDR1 is KGHDR and CDR2 is SFDVKD in the germline V gene. V lost 3 bases and J lost 10, with 18 bases in between. This CDR3 is built from 15 residues. The chain employs TRBV24-1 and TRBJ2-1, with D perhaps matching TRBD2 (5 bases). This receptor was taken from a woman aged 50 to 65 in good health. Sequences were obtained from blood. CDR3 DNA sequence: TGTGCCACCAGTGATCCCGCCCGGACTGGATCCGAGCAGTTCTTC. Translated: CATSDPARTGSEQFF.